These T cell receptor beta chains were read from a single sample in a study of regulatory T cells in long-lasting Graves disease. TCRdb independently ran MiXCR on the multiplex PCR reads; one entry per CDR3 protein. The table shows more than 300,000 distinct CDR3 sequences, with around a fifth occurring only once. Sequenced here: peripheral blood mononuclear cells (PBMCs), sampled when the disease was refractory, from a patient treated with antithyroid drugs. The receptors were sampled from a female donor with Graves disease. CDR3s include the opening cysteine and the closing phenylalanine or tryptophan. A D gene is named only where the DNA matches it firmly. Where a row states a size, it is once, few, many or the class of an expanded clone; other rows omit it.

CDR3nt: TGTGCCATCAGCGAAAGACAGGACGGGACCTACGAGCAGTACTTC
CDR3aa: CAISERQDGTYEQYF
v_gene: TRBV10-3
d_gene: NA
j_gene: TRBJ2-7
abundance: many

CDR3nt: TGTGCCACCAGCAGAGGGGACTTTTCAACTAATGAAAAACTGTTTTTT
CDR3aa: CATSRGDFSTNEKLFF
v_gene: TRBV15
d_gene: NA
j_gene: TRBJ1-4
abundance: NA

CDR3nt: TGCGCCAGCAGCTTGGCCGGCGGGGGGCGAGGGAATGAAGCTTTCTTT
CDR3aa: CASSLAGGGRGNEAFF
v_gene: TRBV5-1
d_gene: NA
j_gene: TRBJ1-1
abundance: NA

CDR3nt: TGTGCCAGCAACCCGGGACAGGTGAACTTC
CDR3aa: CASNPGQVNF
v_gene: TRBV28
d_gene: TRBD1
j_gene: TRBJ2-5
abundance: NA

CDR3nt: TGTGCCAGCAGTGATCACCGAGCGGTCCAGAACACCGGGGAGCTGTTTTTT
CDR3aa: CASSDHRAVQNTGELFF
v_gene: TRBV2
d_gene: NA
j_gene: TRBJ2-2
abundance: many

CDR3nt: TGTGCCAGCAGCTTAGAGTCATCTCGGGAGCAGTACTTC
CDR3aa: CASSLESSREQYF
v_gene: TRBV13
d_gene: NA
j_gene: TRBJ2-7
abundance: many

CDR3nt: TGCAGTGCTGGGGAGGGAGACATGCCCCAGCATTTT
CDR3aa: CSAGEGDMPQHF
v_gene: TRBV20-1
d_gene: NA
j_gene: TRBJ1-5
abundance: few

CDR3nt: TGTGCCAGCCCGCTAGGACCTCACCCCGGGACAGGGACCCATAACTATGGCTACACCTTC
CDR3aa: CASPLGPHPGTGTHNYGYTF
v_gene: TRBV27
d_gene: TRBD1
j_gene: TRBJ1-2
abundance: NA

CDR3nt: TGTGCCAGCAGTGGCCAGGGGCGCATTAGCAATCAGCCCCAGCATTTT
CDR3aa: CASSGQGRISNQPQHF
v_gene: TRBV12-3/TRBV12-4
d_gene: NA
j_gene: TRBJ1-5
abundance: many

CDR3nt: TGTGCCAGCAGCTCAAGCCAGCCTTACAGGGGAGGATACGAGCAGTACTTC
CDR3aa: CASSSSQPYRGGYEQYF
v_gene: TRBV7-9
d_gene: NA
j_gene: TRBJ2-7
abundance: NA

CDR3nt: TGTGCCACCAGTGACCCCTGGCAGGGGGAAGGCTACACCTTC
CDR3aa: CATSDPWQGEGYTF
v_gene: TRBV24-1
d_gene: TRBD1
j_gene: TRBJ1-2
abundance: many

CDR3nt: TGCAGCGTTACAGGGACAGGGAGGGGCTCTGGGGCCAACGTCCTGACTTTC
CDR3aa: CSVTGTGRGSGANVLTF
v_gene: TRBV29-1
d_gene: TRBD1
j_gene: TRBJ2-6
abundance: NA

CDR3nt: TGTGCCAGCAGTTCAACACAGGGATATCAGCCCCAGCATTTT
CDR3aa: CASSSTQGYQPQHF
v_gene: TRBV27
d_gene: NA
j_gene: TRBJ1-5
abundance: NA

CDR3nt: TGTGCCAGTAGTAACAGGGGGTGGTACCAAGAGACCCAGTACTTC
CDR3aa: CASSNRGWYQETQYF
v_gene: TRBV19
d_gene: TRBD1
j_gene: TRBJ2-5
abundance: NA

CDR3nt: TGTGCCAGCAGCAAGGGACAGGGGGCGATTCAGCCCCAGCATTTT
CDR3aa: CASSKGQGAIQPQHF
v_gene: TRBV5-6
d_gene: TRBD1
j_gene: TRBJ1-5
abundance: NA

CDR3nt: TGTGCCAGCAGTCTACCCCCAGGACAGAGTTTAATTAGGACCGGGGAGCTGTTTTTT
CDR3aa: CASSLPPGQSLIRTGELFF
v_gene: TRBV2
d_gene: NA
j_gene: TRBJ2-2
abundance: NA

CDR3nt: TGTGCCAGCAGTTTAATGGCGGGGTACACAGATACGCAGTATTTT
CDR3aa: CASSLMAGYTDTQYF
v_gene: TRBV12-3/TRBV12-4
d_gene: NA
j_gene: TRBJ2-3
abundance: NA

CDR3nt: TGCGCCAGCAGCTTGGGGCTGAGACAGGGGGCCGACGAGCAGTACTTC
CDR3aa: CASSLGLRQGADEQYF
v_gene: TRBV5-1
d_gene: TRBD1
j_gene: TRBJ2-7
abundance: few

CDR3nt: TGTGCCAGCACCAGGGAGGCGCCGCATAATGAAAAACTGTTTTTT
CDR3aa: CASTREAPHNEKLFF
v_gene: TRBV7-9
d_gene: NA
j_gene: TRBJ1-4
abundance: NA

CDR3nt: TGTGCCAGCAGTCTCAGCCCTAGCGGGACTAGCGAGCAGTACTTC
CDR3aa: CASSLSPSGTSEQYF
v_gene: TRBV27
d_gene: TRBD2
j_gene: TRBJ2-7
abundance: NA

CDR3nt: TGTGCCAGCAGCTTAACTGGGTCCCCCTACGAGCAGTACTTC
CDR3aa: CASSLTGSPYEQYF
v_gene: TRBV11-2
d_gene: NA
j_gene: TRBJ2-7
abundance: many

CDR3nt: TGTGCCTGGAAACCACAGGGGGCGGTATTATACACCTTC
CDR3aa: CAWKPQGAVLYTF
v_gene: TRBV30
d_gene: TRBD1
j_gene: TRBJ1-2
abundance: many

CDR3nt: TGTGCCAGCGCCCCACCCTATGGCTACACCTTC
CDR3aa: CASAPPYGYTF
v_gene: TRBV9
d_gene: NA
j_gene: TRBJ1-2
abundance: few

CDR3nt: TGTGCCAGCAGTGAATCCCGCCCGGGAGGTGGGGGGGGAAACACCATATATTTT
CDR3aa: CASSESRPGGGGGNTIYF
v_gene: TRBV6-1
d_gene: NA
j_gene: TRBJ1-3
abundance: NA

CDR3nt: TGTGCCACCAGTGACGGCGGGAGTGCGGGAGAGACCCAGTACTTC
CDR3aa: CATSDGGSAGETQYF
v_gene: TRBV24-1
d_gene: TRBD2
j_gene: TRBJ2-5
abundance: many

CDR3nt: TGTGCCAGCAGCTCGAGGACTAGCGGGGACGCAGATACGCAGTATTTT
CDR3aa: CASSSRTSGDADTQYF
v_gene: TRBV11-3
d_gene: TRBD2
j_gene: TRBJ2-3
abundance: few

CDR3nt: TGTGCCAGCAGCCCTACTTACAATGAGCAGTTCTTC
CDR3aa: CASSPTYNEQFF
v_gene: TRBV7-9
d_gene: NA
j_gene: TRBJ2-1
abundance: NA

CDR3nt: TGTGCAGCGGGAGGTGCCTACGAGCAGTACTTC
CDR3aa: CAAGGAYEQYF
v_gene: TRBV28
d_gene: TRBD2
j_gene: TRBJ2-7
abundance: many

CDR3nt: TGTGCCAGCAGCGTCACCGGGACAGAAGATGGCTACACCTTC
CDR3aa: CASSVTGTEDGYTF
v_gene: TRBV9
d_gene: TRBD1
j_gene: TRBJ1-2
abundance: few

CDR3nt: TGTGCCAGCAGTTTCCCACCCGAAGCGGTGTTCTCCTACGAGCAGTACTTC
CDR3aa: CASSFPPEAVFSYEQYF
v_gene: TRBV28
d_gene: NA
j_gene: TRBJ2-7
abundance: many

CDR3nt: TGTGCTAGTGCCAAGGGGACTAGCGGGCCCACAGATACGCAGTATTTT
CDR3aa: CASAKGTSGPTDTQYF
v_gene: TRBV12-5
d_gene: TRBD2
j_gene: TRBJ2-3
abundance: NA

CDR3nt: TGTGCCAGCAGTTTACACAGGGCCTACACCGGGGAGCTGTTTTTT
CDR3aa: CASSLHRAYTGELFF
v_gene: TRBV28
d_gene: NA
j_gene: TRBJ2-2
abundance: many

CDR3nt: TGTGCCAGCAGTTTATTGGGCAGGGTGAGCAATCAGCCCCAGCATTTT
CDR3aa: CASSLLGRVSNQPQHF
v_gene: TRBV27
d_gene: NA
j_gene: TRBJ1-5
abundance: few

CDR3nt: TGTGCCAGCAGCCAAGTTCCGGGTGAGCAGTTCTTC
CDR3aa: CASSQVPGEQFF
v_gene: TRBV3-1
d_gene: NA
j_gene: TRBJ2-1
abundance: few

CDR3nt: TGTGCCAGCAGCTTTGTTGGGGTGAACACTGAAGCTTTCTTT
CDR3aa: CASSFVGVNTEAFF
v_gene: TRBV7-8
d_gene: NA
j_gene: TRBJ1-1
abundance: few

CDR3nt: TGTGCCAGCAGCCTATACCGGGGACATAATAGCAATCAGCCCCAGCATTTT
CDR3aa: CASSLYRGHNSNQPQHF
v_gene: TRBV28
d_gene: NA
j_gene: TRBJ1-5
abundance: many

CDR3nt: TGTGCCAGCAGCCTGGGGGACAACTACGAGCAGTACTTC
CDR3aa: CASSLGDNYEQYF
v_gene: TRBV7-8
d_gene: NA
j_gene: TRBJ2-7
abundance: many

CDR3nt: TGTGCCAGCAGTAAGCCAGGGGGGAACTACGAGCAGTACTTC
CDR3aa: CASSKPGGNYEQYF
v_gene: TRBV28
d_gene: NA
j_gene: TRBJ2-7
abundance: few

CDR3nt: TGTGCCAGCACCAGAAAGGCAGGGAGGGGAACTGAAGCTTTCTTT
CDR3aa: CASTRKAGRGTEAFF
v_gene: TRBV6-1
d_gene: NA
j_gene: TRBJ1-1
abundance: few

CDR3nt: TGTGCCAGCAGCCCCGCCTCCCCAGGGGCGGATACGCAGTATTTT
CDR3aa: CASSPASPGADTQYF
v_gene: TRBV7-2
d_gene: NA
j_gene: TRBJ2-3
abundance: NA

CDR3nt: TGTGCCAGCAGCCGCCCAGGACTTACAGATACGCAGTATTTT
CDR3aa: CASSRPGLTDTQYF
v_gene: TRBV11-2
d_gene: NA
j_gene: TRBJ2-3
abundance: NA

CDR3nt: TGTGCCAGCAGTTTATCCCGGACTAGCGGGAGGACAGATACGCAGTATTTT
CDR3aa: CASSLSRTSGRTDTQYF
v_gene: TRBV27
d_gene: TRBD2
j_gene: TRBJ2-3
abundance: NA

CDR3nt: TGTGCCAGCAGTTACGACACTTCCCGAGACCGCGCTCCGGGGAACACTGAAGCTTTCTTT
CDR3aa: CASSYDTSRDRAPGNTEAFF
v_gene: TRBV6-5
d_gene: NA
j_gene: TRBJ1-1
abundance: many

CDR3nt: TGCAGTGCTAGTAGCACAGGGGCCCCAAAACTGTTTTTT
CDR3aa: CSASSTGAPKLFF
v_gene: TRBV20-1
d_gene: TRBD1
j_gene: TRBJ1-4
abundance: few

CDR3nt: TGCAGCGTTGCTCGGTGGGACAGGGTTTTTGGCTCCCACGAGCAGTACTTC
CDR3aa: CSVARWDRVFGSHEQYF
v_gene: TRBV29-1
d_gene: TRBD1
j_gene: TRBJ2-7
abundance: NA

CDR3nt: TGTGCCAGCAGTACCATTTCGAGACTCCCTGAAAAACTGTTTTTT
CDR3aa: CASSTISRLPEKLFF
v_gene: TRBV28
d_gene: NA
j_gene: TRBJ1-4
abundance: many

CDR3nt: TGTGCCAGCAGTGATCAGGGGACCTTCTTCTACGAGCAGTACTTC
CDR3aa: CASSDQGTFFYEQYF
v_gene: TRBV6-1
d_gene: NA
j_gene: TRBJ2-7
abundance: many

CDR3nt: TGTGCCAGCAGATCTGGGGCTACGACGGAGTACTTC
CDR3aa: CASRSGATTEYF
v_gene: TRBV28
d_gene: NA
j_gene: TRBJ2-7
abundance: few

CDR3nt: TGTGCCAGCAGTCGGACGACAGGGCAAACAGATACGCAGTATTTT
CDR3aa: CASSRTTGQTDTQYF
v_gene: TRBV28
d_gene: TRBD1
j_gene: TRBJ2-3
abundance: few

CDR3nt: TGTGCCTGGGGCGGGGCGGGTGCACAGGACTATGGCTACACCTTC
CDR3aa: CAWGGAGAQDYGYTF
v_gene: TRBV30
d_gene: NA
j_gene: TRBJ1-2
abundance: many

CDR3nt: TGTGCCAGCAGTTATCTAGGGACAGGGAACACTGAAGCTTTCTTT
CDR3aa: CASSYLGTGNTEAFF
v_gene: TRBV27
d_gene: TRBD1
j_gene: TRBJ1-1
abundance: many

CDR3nt: TGTGCCACCAGGGAAACAGGGAAGTCAGATACGCAGTATTTT
CDR3aa: CATRETGKSDTQYF
v_gene: TRBV24-1
d_gene: NA
j_gene: TRBJ2-3
abundance: NA

CDR3nt: TGTGCCAGCTCACCACCTGCGGGGACTGAAGCTTTCTTT
CDR3aa: CASSPPAGTEAFF
v_gene: TRBV18
d_gene: NA
j_gene: TRBJ1-1
abundance: many